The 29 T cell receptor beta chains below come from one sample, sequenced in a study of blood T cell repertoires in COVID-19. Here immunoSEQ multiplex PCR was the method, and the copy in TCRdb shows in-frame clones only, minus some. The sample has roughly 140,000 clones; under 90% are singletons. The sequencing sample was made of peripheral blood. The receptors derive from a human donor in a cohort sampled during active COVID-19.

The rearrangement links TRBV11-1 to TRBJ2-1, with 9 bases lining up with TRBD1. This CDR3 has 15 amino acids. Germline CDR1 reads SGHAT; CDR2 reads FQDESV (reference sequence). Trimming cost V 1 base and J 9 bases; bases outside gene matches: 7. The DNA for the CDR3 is TGTGCCAGCAGCTTAGACAGGGGGCGGGTGGGTGAGCAGTTCTTC. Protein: CASSLDRGRVGEQFF. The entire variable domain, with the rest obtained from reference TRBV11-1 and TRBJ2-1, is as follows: EAEVAQSPRYKITEKSQAVAFWCDPISGHATLYWYRQILGQGPELLVQFQDESVVDDSQLPKDRFSAERLKGVDSTLKIQPAELGDSAMYLCASSLDRGRVGEQFFGPGTRLTVL.

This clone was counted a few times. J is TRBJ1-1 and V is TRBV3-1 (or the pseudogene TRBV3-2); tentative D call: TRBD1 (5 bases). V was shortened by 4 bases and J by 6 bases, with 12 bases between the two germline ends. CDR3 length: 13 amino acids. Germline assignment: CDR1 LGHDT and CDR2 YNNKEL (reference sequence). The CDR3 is CASSLPGTSEAFF. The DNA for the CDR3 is TGTGCCAGCAGCCTCCCGGGGACTTCTGAAGCTTTCTTT.

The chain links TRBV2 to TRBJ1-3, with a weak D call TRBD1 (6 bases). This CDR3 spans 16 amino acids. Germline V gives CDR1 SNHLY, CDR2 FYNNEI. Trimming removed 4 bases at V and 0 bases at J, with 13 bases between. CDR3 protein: CASSVAGAFSGNTIYF. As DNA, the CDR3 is TGTGCCAGCAGTGTGGCAGGGGCATTCTCTGGAAACACCATATATTTT.

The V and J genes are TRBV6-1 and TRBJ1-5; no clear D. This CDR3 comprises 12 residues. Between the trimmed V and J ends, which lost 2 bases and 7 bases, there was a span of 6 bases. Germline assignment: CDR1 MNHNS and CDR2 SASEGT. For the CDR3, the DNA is TGTGCCAGCAGTGAACCGGGGCAGCCCCAGCATTTT. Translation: CASSEPGQPQHF.

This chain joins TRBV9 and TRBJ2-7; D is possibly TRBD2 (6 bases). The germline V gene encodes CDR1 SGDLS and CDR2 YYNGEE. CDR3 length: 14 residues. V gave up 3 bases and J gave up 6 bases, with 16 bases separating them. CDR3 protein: CASSGPSGGGEQYF. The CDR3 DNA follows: TGTGCCAGCAGCGGCCCGAGTGGGGGAGGCGAGCAGTACTTC.

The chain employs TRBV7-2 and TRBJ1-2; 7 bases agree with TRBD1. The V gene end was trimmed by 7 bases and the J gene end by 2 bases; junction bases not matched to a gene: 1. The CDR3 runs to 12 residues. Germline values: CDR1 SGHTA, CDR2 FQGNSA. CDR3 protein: CASTDRNYGYTF. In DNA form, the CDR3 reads TGTGCCAGCACGGACAGGAACTATGGCTACACCTTC.

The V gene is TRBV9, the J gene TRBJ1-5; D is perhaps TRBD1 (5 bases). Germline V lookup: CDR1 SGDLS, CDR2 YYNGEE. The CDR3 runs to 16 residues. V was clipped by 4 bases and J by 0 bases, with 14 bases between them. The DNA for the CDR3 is TGTGCCAGCAGCCCAGACCCAGGGTATAGCAATCAGCCCCAGCATTTT. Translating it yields CASSPDPGYSNQPQHF.

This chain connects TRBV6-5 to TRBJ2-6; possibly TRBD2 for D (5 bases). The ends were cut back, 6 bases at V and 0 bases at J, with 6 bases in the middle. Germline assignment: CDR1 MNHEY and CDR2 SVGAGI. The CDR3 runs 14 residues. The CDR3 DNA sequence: TGTGCCAGCAGCGGACTCTCTGGGGCCAACGTCCTGACTTTC. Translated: CASSGLSGANVLTF.

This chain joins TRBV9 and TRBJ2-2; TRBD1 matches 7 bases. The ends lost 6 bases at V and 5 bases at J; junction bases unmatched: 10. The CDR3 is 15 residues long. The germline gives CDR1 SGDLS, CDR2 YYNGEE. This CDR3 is CASNLGTVGTGELFF. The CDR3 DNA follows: TGTGCCAGCAACCTTGGGACAGTGGGGACCGGGGAGCTGTTTTTT.

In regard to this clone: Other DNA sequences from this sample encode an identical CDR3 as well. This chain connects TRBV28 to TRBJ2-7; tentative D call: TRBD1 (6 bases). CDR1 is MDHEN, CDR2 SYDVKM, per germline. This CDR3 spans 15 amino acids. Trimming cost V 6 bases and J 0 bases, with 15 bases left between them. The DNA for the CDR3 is TGTGCCAGCAGCTCCCCCGGGACAAGCTCCTACGAGCAGTACTTC. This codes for CASSSPGTSSYEQYF.

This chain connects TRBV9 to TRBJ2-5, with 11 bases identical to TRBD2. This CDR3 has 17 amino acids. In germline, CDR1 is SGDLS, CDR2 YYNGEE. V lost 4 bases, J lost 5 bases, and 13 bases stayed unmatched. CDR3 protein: CASSPGGLAGGQETQYF. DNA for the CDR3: TGTGCCAGCAGCCCGGGGGGGCTAGCGGGGGGCCAGGAGACCCAGTACTTC.

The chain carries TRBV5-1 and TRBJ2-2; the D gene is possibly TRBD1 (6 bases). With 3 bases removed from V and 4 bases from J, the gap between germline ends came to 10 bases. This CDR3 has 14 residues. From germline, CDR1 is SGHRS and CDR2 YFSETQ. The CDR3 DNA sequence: TGCGCCAGCAGCTACTCAGGGGCCACCGGGGAGCTGTTTTTT. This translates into CASSYSGATGELFF.

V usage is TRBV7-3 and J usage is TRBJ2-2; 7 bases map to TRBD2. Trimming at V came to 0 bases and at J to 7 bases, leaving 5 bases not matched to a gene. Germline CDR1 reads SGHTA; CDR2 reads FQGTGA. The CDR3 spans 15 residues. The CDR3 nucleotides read TGTGCCAGCAGCTTAACGGATGGGGGGGGCGGGGAGCTGTTTTTT. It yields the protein CASSLTDGGGGELFF. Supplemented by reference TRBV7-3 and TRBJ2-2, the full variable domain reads GAGVSQTPSNKVTEKGKYVELRCDPISGHTALYWYRQSLGQGPEFLIYFQGTGAADDSGLPNDRFFAVRPEGSVSTLKIQRTERGDSAVYLCASSLTDGGGGELFFGEGSRLTVL.

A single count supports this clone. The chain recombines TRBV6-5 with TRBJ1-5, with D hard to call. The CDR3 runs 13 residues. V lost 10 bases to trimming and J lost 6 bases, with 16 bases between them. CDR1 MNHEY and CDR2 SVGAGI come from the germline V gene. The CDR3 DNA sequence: TGTGCCATTTCGGGCACCGAGGGTCAGCCCCAGCATTTT. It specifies CAISGTEGQPQHF.

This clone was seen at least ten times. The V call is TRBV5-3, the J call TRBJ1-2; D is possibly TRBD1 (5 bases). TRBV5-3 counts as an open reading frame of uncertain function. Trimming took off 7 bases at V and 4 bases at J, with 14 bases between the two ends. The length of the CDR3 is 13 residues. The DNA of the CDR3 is TGTGCCAGAGATGGTCCGACAGTCTATGGCTACACCTTC. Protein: CARDGPTVYGYTF.

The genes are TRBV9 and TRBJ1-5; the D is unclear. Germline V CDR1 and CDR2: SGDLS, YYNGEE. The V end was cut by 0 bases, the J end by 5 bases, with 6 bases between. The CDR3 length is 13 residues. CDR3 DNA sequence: TGTGCCAGCAGCGTAGGAACGGATCAGCCCCAGCATTTT. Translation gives CASSVGTDQPQHF.

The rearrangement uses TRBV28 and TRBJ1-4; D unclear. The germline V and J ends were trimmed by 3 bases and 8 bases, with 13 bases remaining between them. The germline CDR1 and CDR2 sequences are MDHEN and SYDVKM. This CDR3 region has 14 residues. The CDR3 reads CASSLSGLGEKLFF. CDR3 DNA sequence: TGTGCCAGCAGTTTGAGTGGACTGGGGGAAAAACTGTTTTTT.

The CDR3 reads CASMGLGGTEAFF. CDR3 nucleotides: TGTGCCAGCATGGGGTTGGGAGGCACTGAAGCTTTCTTT. J is TRBJ1-1 and V is TRBV9; the D is unclear. The germline V gene encodes CDR1 SGDLS and CDR2 YYNGEE. Deletions cut 6 bases from V and 4 bases from J, with 13 bases between. The CDR3 has 13 residues. The full variable domain, in which reference TRBV9 and TRBJ1-1 provide the parts outside the CDR3, is DSGVTQTPKHLITATGQRVTLRCSPRSGDLSVYWYQQSLDQGLQFLIQYYNGEERAKGNILERFSAQQFPDLHSELNLSSLELGDSALYFCASMGLGGTEAFFGQGTRLTVV.

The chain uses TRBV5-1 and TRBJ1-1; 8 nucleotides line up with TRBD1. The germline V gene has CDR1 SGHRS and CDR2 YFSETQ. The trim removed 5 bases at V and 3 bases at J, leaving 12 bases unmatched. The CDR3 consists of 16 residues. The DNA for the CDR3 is TGCGCCAGCAGGGCGGCACCGACAGGGGTCGACACTGAAGCTTTCTTT. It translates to CASRAAPTGVDTEAFF. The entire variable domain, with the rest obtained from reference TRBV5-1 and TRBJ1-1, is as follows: KAGVTQTPRYLIKTRGQQVTLSCSPISGHRSVSWYQQTPGQGLQFLFEYFSETQRNKGNFPGRFSGRQFSNSRSEMNVSTLELGDSALYLCASRAAPTGVDTEAFFGQGTRLTVV.

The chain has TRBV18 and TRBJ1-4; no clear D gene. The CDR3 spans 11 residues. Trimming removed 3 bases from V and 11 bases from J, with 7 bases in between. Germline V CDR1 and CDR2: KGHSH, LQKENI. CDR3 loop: CASSPEEKLFF. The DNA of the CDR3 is TGTGCCAGCTCACCCGAGGAGAAACTGTTTTTT.

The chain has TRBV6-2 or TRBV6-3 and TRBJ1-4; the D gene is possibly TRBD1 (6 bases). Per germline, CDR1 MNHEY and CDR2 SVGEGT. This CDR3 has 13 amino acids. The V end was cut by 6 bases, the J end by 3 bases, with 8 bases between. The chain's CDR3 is CASSDRPNEKLFF. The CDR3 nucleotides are TGTGCCAGCAGCGACAGGCCTAATGAAAAACTGTTTTTT.

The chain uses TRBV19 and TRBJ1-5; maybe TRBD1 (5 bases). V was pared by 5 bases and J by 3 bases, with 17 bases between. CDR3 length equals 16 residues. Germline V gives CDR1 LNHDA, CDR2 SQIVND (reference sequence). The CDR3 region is CASSPTQGAYNQPQHF. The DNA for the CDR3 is TGTGCCAGTAGTCCTACTCAGGGTGCTTACAATCAGCCCCAGCATTTT. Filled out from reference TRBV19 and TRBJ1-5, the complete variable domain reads DGGITQSPKYLFRKEGQNVTLSCEQNLNHDAMYWYRQDPGQGLRLIYYSQIVNDFQKGDIAEGYSVSREKKESFPLTVTSAQKNPTAFYLCASSPTQGAYNQPQHFGDGTRLSIL.

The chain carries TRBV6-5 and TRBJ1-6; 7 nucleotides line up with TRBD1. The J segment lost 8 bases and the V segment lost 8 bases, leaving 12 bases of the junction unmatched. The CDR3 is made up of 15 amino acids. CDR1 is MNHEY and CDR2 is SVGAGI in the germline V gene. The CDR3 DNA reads TGTGCCAGCGGCCAAGGTCGACAGGGTTATTCACCCCTCCACTTT. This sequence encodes CASGQGRQGYSPLHF.

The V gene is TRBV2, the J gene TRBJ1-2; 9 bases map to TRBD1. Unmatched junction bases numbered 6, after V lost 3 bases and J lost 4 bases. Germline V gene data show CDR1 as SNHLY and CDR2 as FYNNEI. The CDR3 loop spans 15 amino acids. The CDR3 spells CASSDSWTGAYGYTF. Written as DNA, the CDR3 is TGTGCCAGCAGTGACTCCTGGACAGGGGCCTATGGCTACACCTTC.

The CDR3 nucleotides read TGTGCCAGCAGCCTCGGCTCTATGGGCGAGCAGTTCTTC. Encoded protein: CASSLGSMGEQFF. The chain has TRBV3-1 (or the pseudogene TRBV3-2) and TRBJ2-1; D not certain. The CDR3 covers 13 residues. The V end lost 4 bases, the J end lost 10 bases, and 14 bases lay between the germline ends. Per germline, CDR1 LGHDT and CDR2 YNNKEL (reference sequence).

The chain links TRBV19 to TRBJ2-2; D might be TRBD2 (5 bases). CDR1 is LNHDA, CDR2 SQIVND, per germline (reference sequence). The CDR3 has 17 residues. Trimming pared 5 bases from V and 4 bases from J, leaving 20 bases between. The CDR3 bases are TGTGCCAGTAGTTTCCTCCCCGGAGAGGGTCGCACCGGGGAGCTGTTTTTT. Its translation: CASSFLPGEGRTGELFF.

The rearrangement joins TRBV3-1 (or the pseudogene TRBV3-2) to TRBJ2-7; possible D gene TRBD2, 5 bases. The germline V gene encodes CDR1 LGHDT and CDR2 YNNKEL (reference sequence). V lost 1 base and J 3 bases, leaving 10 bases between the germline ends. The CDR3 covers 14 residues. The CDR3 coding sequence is TGTGCCAGCAGCCAAGGCCCGGGGAACTACGAGCAGTACTTC. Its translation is CASSQGPGNYEQYF.

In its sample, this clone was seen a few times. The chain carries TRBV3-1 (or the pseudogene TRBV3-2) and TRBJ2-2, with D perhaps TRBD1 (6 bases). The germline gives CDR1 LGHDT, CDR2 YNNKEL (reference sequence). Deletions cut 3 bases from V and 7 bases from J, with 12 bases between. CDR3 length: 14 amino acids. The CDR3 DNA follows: TGTGCCAGCAGCCAGGTTCGGACAGACGGGGAGCTGTTTTTT. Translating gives CASSQVRTDGELFF.

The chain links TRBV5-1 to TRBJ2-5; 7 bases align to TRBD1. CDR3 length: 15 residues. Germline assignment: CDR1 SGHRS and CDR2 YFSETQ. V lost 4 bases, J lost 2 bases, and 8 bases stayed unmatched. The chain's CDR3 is CASSTAVRGQETQYF. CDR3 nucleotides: TGCGCCAGCAGCACCGCCGTCAGGGGGCAAGAGACCCAGTACTTC.